Listed below are T cell receptor beta chains from one sample, sequenced in a study of control samples from healthy donors and cancer patients. Profiled with immunoSEQ multiplex PCR; TCRdb holds only in-frame clones, not every one. The table lists some 150,000 clones, 75% to 95% of them singletons, with 7.1% in the top ten. The specimen sequenced was blood. The receptors here all came from a man between 18 and 29 years old in good health. Each CDR3 is given with its conserved first and last residue.

V gene,J gene,CDR3 protein
TRBV9,TRBJ2-1,CASSIRQGNYNEQFF
TRBV3-1/TRBV3-2,TRBJ1-3,CASSPPGDTIYF
TRBV5-1,TRBJ2-2,CASSSTQGRTGELFF
TRBV28,TRBJ2-5,CASSQDREAETQYF
TRBV9,TRBJ2-3,CASSVAGGGTDTQYF
TRBV11-2,TRBJ2-1,CASTKGGGFGEQFF
TRBV9,TRBJ2-3,CASQRGGTSDTQYF
TRBV5-6,TRBJ1-3,CAGEIYSGNTIYF
TRBV12-3/TRBV12-4,TRBJ2-5,CASSFTGGETQYF
TRBV7-2,TRBJ1-5,CASSLMTGGGNSNQPQHF
TRBV6-2/TRBV6-3,TRBJ2-1,CASGRDSLDLEQFF
TRBV3-1/TRBV3-2,TRBJ2-1,CASSQERKWGEYNEQFF
TRBV5-1,TRBJ2-2,CASSLRQTNTGELFF
TRBV11-2,TRBJ2-5,CASSPKGVGLGETQYF
TRBV10-3,TRBJ2-3,CAIRTGLDTDTQYF
TRBV6-1,TRBJ1-2,CASSEPEANYGYTF
TRBV30,TRBJ1-2,CACRGFNYGYTF
TRBV15,TRBJ2-2,CATSGDSNTGELFF
TRBV3-1/TRBV3-2,TRBJ2-7,CASSRQGVLNEQYF
TRBV5-6,TRBJ1-4,CASSGASNEKLFF
TRBV11-2,TRBJ1-3,CASRPRRGLAGNTIYF
TRBV11-1,TRBJ2-7,CATTRDRGAHEQYF
TRBV3-1/TRBV3-2,TRBJ1-2,CASSPWTGYYGYTF
TRBV11-2,TRBJ1-2,CASSLAQGSGYTF
TRBV5-6,TRBJ2-5,CASSRRPHQETQYF
TRBV29-1,TRBJ2-2,CSVQIVTGELFF
TRBV2,TRBJ1-2,CASSGTAVYGYTF
TRBV6-2/TRBV6-3,TRBJ1-5,CASSQTVGQPQHF
TRBV30,TRBJ1-4,CAWSFAGTEVNEKLFF
TRBV18,TRBJ2-4,CASSPGGAKNIQYF
TRBV18,TRBJ1-2,CASSSDRSPSNGYTF
TRBV6-1,TRBJ2-7,CASSDPQTYEQYF
TRBV3-1/TRBV3-2,TRBJ2-5,CASSQDVGRETQYF
TRBV7-9,TRBJ1-1,CASGPGHKNTEAFF
TRBV6-4,TRBJ2-1,CASSGLAGGNEQFF
TRBV9,TRBJ1-1,CASSVGTGTEAFF
TRBV3-1/TRBV3-2,TRBJ1-4,CASSHSRDEKLFF
TRBV7-9,TRBJ1-6,CASSPNRVGSPLHF
TRBV30,TRBJ1-2,CAWSVLTGNYGYTF
TRBV5-4,TRBJ2-7,CASSSHWQGLPYEQYF
TRBV11-3,TRBJ2-7,CASSSDSYEQYF
TRBV27,TRBJ1-6,CASSLGVRSNSPLHF
TRBV27,TRBJ2-6,CASSLSPGANVLTF
TRBV7-3,TRBJ1-1,CASSLTGTGDTEAFF
TRBV4-1,TRBJ2-7,CASSQVTRPSEQYF
TRBV28,TRBJ2-1,CASSLRREQQFF
TRBV19,TRBJ2-5,CASSTSGGVETQYF
TRBV5-5,TRBJ1-4,CASSLEFTGTGREKLFF
TRBV4-1,TRBJ1-4,CASSQLGTGDEKLFF
TRBV10-3,TRBJ2-5,CAISRDREQETQYF
TRBV18,TRBJ1-1,CASSPYQGLEAFF
TRBV29-1,TRBJ1-1,CSVGGGEVNTEAFF
TRBV30,TRBJ1-5,CAWSRQGNQPQHF
TRBV24-1,TRBJ1-2,CATSDLKGYGYTF
TRBV7-2,TRBJ2-6,CASRGQGTGANVLTF
TRBV7-3,TRBJ2-2,CASSLGLAGGTGELFF